This T cell receptor (beta chain) was recovered during a study of T cells in Graves' hyperthyroidism and ophthalmopathy. At the level of the study: At the time of initial diagnosis and before any treatment, peripheral blood was collected. Study-wide findings and caveats: Blood shared most expanded thyroid clonotypes above 0.001. Ophthalmopathy and stable hyperthyroidism were told apart by a 13 V-J model.

It was RNA transcripts that yielded the amplified TCR beta CDR3 regions. With the HTBI primer set, the TCR CDR3 went through a first round of RT-PCR. MiXCR, run by TCRdb on the multiplex PCR reads, gives a single entry per CDR3 protein. The repertoire has 500,000 to 600,000 distinct CDR3 sequences, roughly a sixth of them found once; the top ten carry roughly 18%. This clonotype was seen a few times. As yet, its antigen is unknown. The V end was cut by 8 bases, the J end by 4 bases, with 6 bases between. This CDR3 is 12 amino acids long. The material sequenced was blood. The chain is built from TRBV12-3 or TRBV12-4 and TRBJ2-6; D call uncertain. The clonotype was recovered from a woman aged 18-29 years with Graves' hyperthyroidism. The CDR3 region has the DNA TGTGCCAGCGGGCCGGGGGCCAACGTCCTGACTTTC. Residues: CASGPGANVLTF.